Given below is one T cell receptor (beta chain) in context. No antigen is known for it. Clones were sequenced by immunoSEQ multiplex PCR, and TCRdb holds only the in-frame ones, with some missing. The data contain tens of thousands of clones, about 81% of them seen just once; the ten biggest clones take up about 5%. V dropped 2 bases and J dropped 4 bases, with 9 bases sitting between them. The CDR3 sequence is 13 residues long. CDR1 and CDR2 from the germline V gene are SGHNT and YYREEE (reference sequence). Researchers took blood at baseline, on cycle 4 day 1, and on cycle 7 day 1. The entry originates in a study of OX40 agonist ivuxolimab in advanced cancers. Whole-study results and caveats: By week 6 at 0.1 to 3.0 mg/kg, blood CD4+ and CD8+ T cells had expanded clonally.

The V and J genes are TRBV5-4 and TRBJ1-2; no reliable D call. The receptor comes from an adult with an advanced solid tumor such as melanoma, head and neck, liver or kidney cancer. The sample was CD4+ or CD8+ T cells sorted from blood, taken in a trial of the OX40 agonist ivuxolimab. The CDR3 coding sequence is TGTGCCAGCAGCTTTCAGAGAAGCTATGGCTACACCTTC. Its protein product is CASSFQRSYGYTF.